The 14 T cell receptor beta chains below all came from one sample that was sequenced in a study of identical twins. Each CDR3 protein gets one entry after TCRdb re-called the 5' RACE reads with MiXCR. Counted here are some 790,000 distinct CDR3 sequences, 18% occurring once; the ten biggest clones make up around 13%. The same sample was also used in a study of T cells expressing NK-cell markers.

Specimen: PBMCs. The receptors come from a woman aged 18-29 years in good health.

This clonotype was seen a handful of times. The rearrangement uses TRBV12-3 or TRBV12-4 and TRBJ1-4; no reliable D call. The ends were cut back, 1 base at V and 2 bases at J, with 5 bases in the middle. The length of the CDR3 is 14 residues. CDR3 sequence (DNA): TGTGCCAGCAGTTTAGGCCGGACTAATGAAAAACTGTTTTTT. Translation gives CASSLGRTNEKLFF.

CDR3 sequence: CATRGGRAIGEQFF. The CDR3 nucleotides read TGTGCCACTCGAGGTGGGAGGGCCATTGGAGAGCAGTTCTTC. The chain recombines TRBV6-1 with TRBJ2-1; 7 nucleotides match TRBD2. J was trimmed by 10 bases and V by 10 bases; bases with no gene match: 16. This CDR3 comprises 14 residues. Germline CDR1 reads MNHNS; CDR2 reads SASEGT.

This clonotype was detected only a few times. CDR3 region: CSATSPRTGNDEQYF. CDR3 bases: TGCAGTGCTACCAGCCCCCGGACAGGGAACGACGAGCAGTACTTC. V usage is TRBV20-1 and J usage is TRBJ2-7; the match to TRBD1 covers 8 bases. V lost 4 bases, J lost 5 bases, and 13 bases stayed unmatched. The CDR3 length is 15 residues. Germline V gives CDR1 DFQATT, CDR2 SNEGSKA (reference sequence).

The chain employs TRBV27 and TRBJ2-3; tentatively, D is TRBD2 (6 bases). Germline CDR1 and CDR2: MNHEY and SMNVEV (reference sequence). The CDR3 has 15 amino acids. The V gene lost 0 bases and the J gene lost 4 bases, with 11 bases spanning the gap. The CDR3 nucleotides are TGTGCCAGCAGTTTATCCCCGGGAGCCCCAGATACGCAGTATTTT. Its protein product is CASSLSPGAPDTQYF.

The table lists this clonotype with a few counts. This chain joins TRBV6-1 and TRBJ2-7, with TRBD1 identical over 7 bases. The ends lost 6 bases at V and 4 bases at J; junction bases unmatched: 6. CDR1 and CDR2 from the germline V gene are MNHNS and SASEGT. CDR3 length: 13 amino acids. The CDR3 loop reads CASSPGDRYEQYF. For the CDR3, the DNA is TGTGCCAGCAGCCCCGGGGACAGATACGAGCAGTACTTC.

The chain uses TRBV5-1 and TRBJ1-1; the match to TRBD1 covers 8 bases. The CDR3 is 14 residues long. Trimming at V came to 7 bases and at J to 5 bases, leaving 10 bases not matched to a gene. Germline values: CDR1 SGHRS, CDR2 YFSETQ. CDR3 DNA sequence: TGCGCCAGCGGGACAGGCCAGGGGGCTACTGAAGCTTTCTTT. Protein product: CASGTGQGATEAFF.

This clonotype was counted many times. V gene TRBV9 combines with J gene TRBJ2-1, with no clear D. Trimming stripped 1 base from V and 0 bases from J, with 8 bases between. Looked up from germline, CDR1 is SGDLS and CDR2 is YYNGEE. This CDR3 has 15 residues. The CDR3 DNA reads as TGTGCCAGCAGCGTAAAGATTTCCTCCTACAATGAGCAGTTCTTC. Residues: CASSVKISSYNEQFF.

This clonotype was found many times. V is TRBV6-5 and J is TRBJ1-4, with 7 bases identical to TRBD1. The CDR3 is 13 amino acids. Looked up from germline, CDR1 is MNHEY and CDR2 is SVGAGI. Trimming took 4 bases from V and 8 from J; bases not matched to a gene: 4. For the CDR3, the DNA is TGTGCCAGCAGTTTCGACAGGGAGGAAAAACTGTTTTTT. Translation gives CASSFDREEKLFF.

This rearrangement joins TRBV6-6 to TRBJ2-2; the D gene is possibly TRBD2 (5 bases). Germline loops: CDR1 MNHNY, CDR2 SVGAGI (reference sequence). Trimming left V 6 bases short and J 6 bases short, with 11 bases between. This CDR3 region has 13 residues. The CDR3: CASSDEGAGELFF. The CDR3 coding sequence is TGTGCCAGCAGCGACGAGGGCGCCGGGGAGCTGTTTTTT.

This clonotype appeared many times. This chain links TRBV5-1 with TRBJ1-2; tentatively, D is TRBD1 (6 bases). The germline gives CDR1 SGHRS, CDR2 YFSETQ. The CDR3 sequence is 14 residues long. V was cut by 5 bases and J by 1 base, with 12 bases left in between. DNA for the CDR3: TGCGCCAGCAGGTGGACAGAGCATAACTATGGCTACACCTTC. Translating it yields CASRWTEHNYGYTF.

This clonotype occurred a few times. The chain recombines TRBV12-3 or TRBV12-4 with TRBJ2-1; tentatively, D is TRBD2 (6 bases). Trimming shortened V by 7 bases and J by 9 bases, and 22 bases separated the two germline ends. CDR3 length equals 15 residues. The CDR3 region is CASKSHREPSFEQFF. For the CDR3, the DNA is TGTGCCAGCAAGTCTCATCGGGAGCCCTCTTTTGAGCAGTTCTTC.

The rearrangement links TRBV5-1 to TRBJ2-7; unclear D gene. The CDR3 extends over 15 amino acids. The ends were cut back, 0 bases at V and 2 bases at J, with 12 bases in the middle. The germline V gene encodes CDR1 SGHRS and CDR2 YFSETQ. The CDR3 DNA reads as TGCGCCAGCAGCTTGGGGATATCGGGCCCCTACGAGCAGTACTTC. Translated: CASSLGISGPYEQYF. The variable domain in full, with the rest retrieved from reference TRBV5-1 and TRBJ2-7, is KAGVTQTPRYLIKTRGQQVTLSCSPISGHRSVSWYQQTPGQGLQFLFEYFSETQRNKGNFPGRFSGRQFSNSRSEMNVSTLELGDSALYLCASSLGISGPYEQYFGPGTRLTVT.

The chain is built from TRBV7-9 and TRBJ2-3; 8 bases are shared with TRBD2. Germline trimming cut 3 bases from V and 9 bases from J; bases unmatched to any gene: 11. Germline lookup yields CDR1 SEHNR and CDR2 FQNEAQ (reference sequence). The CDR3 has 15 residues. The CDR3 DNA follows: TGTGCCAGCAGCTTCGAAGCGGGAGTTTTTGGGACGCAGTATTTT. Translated, it gives CASSFEAGVFGTQYF.

This clonotype was seen only a few times. This rearrangement joins TRBV18 to TRBJ2-7; D gene uncertain. Germline V CDR1 and CDR2: KGHSH, LQKENI. Trimming took 3 bases from V and 4 from J, leaving 4 bases between them. CDR3 length: 11 residues. The CDR3 sequence is CASSPMYEQYF. Written as DNA, the CDR3 is TGTGCCAGCTCACCCATGTACGAGCAGTACTTC.